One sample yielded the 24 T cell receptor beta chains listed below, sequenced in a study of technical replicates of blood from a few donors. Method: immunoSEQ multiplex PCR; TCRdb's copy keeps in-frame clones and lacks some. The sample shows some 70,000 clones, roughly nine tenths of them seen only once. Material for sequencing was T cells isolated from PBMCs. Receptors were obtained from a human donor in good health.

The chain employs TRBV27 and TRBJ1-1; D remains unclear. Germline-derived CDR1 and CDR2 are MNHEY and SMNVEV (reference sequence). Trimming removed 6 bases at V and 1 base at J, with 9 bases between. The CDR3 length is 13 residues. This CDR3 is CASRVGRNTEAFF. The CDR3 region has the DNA TGTGCCAGCAGAGTGGGCAGGAACACTGAAGCTTTCTTT.

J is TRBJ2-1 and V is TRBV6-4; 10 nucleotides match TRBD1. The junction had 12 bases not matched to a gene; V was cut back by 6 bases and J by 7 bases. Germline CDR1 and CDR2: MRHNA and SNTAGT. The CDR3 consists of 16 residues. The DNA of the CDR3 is TGTGCCAGCAGCCGTACGGTAGGGACAGGGGCAAATGAGCAGTTCTTC. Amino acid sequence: CASSRTVGTGANEQFF.

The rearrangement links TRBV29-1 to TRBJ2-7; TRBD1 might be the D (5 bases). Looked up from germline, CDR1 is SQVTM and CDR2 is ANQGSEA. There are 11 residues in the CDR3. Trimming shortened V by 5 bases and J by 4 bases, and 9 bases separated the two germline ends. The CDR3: CSVSSGYEQYF. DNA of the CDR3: TGCAGCGTTTCCTCAGGGTACGAGCAGTACTTC.

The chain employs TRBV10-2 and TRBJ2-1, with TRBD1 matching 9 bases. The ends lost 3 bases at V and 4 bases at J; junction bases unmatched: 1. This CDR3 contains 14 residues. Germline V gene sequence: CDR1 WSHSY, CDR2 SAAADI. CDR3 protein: CASSEQGAYNEQFF. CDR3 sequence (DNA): TGCGCCAGCAGTGAACAGGGGGCTTACAATGAGCAGTTCTTC.

For the CDR3, the DNA is TGTGCCAGCAGTTTGGGGGACAACTCCTACGAGCAGTACTTC. Its protein is CASSLGDNSYEQYF. The chain employs TRBV28 and TRBJ2-7, with D perhaps TRBD1 (6 bases). The CDR3 totals 14 residues. V gave up 3 bases and J gave up 0 bases, with 9 bases separating them. The germline gives CDR1 MDHEN, CDR2 SYDVKM.

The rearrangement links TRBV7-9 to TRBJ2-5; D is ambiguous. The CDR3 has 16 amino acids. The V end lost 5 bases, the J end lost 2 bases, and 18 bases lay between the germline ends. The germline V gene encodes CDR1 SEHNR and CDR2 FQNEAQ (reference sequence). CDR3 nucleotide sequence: TGTGCCAGCAGCCCCAGTCTAGGTGGCACTCAAGAGACCCAGTACTTC. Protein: CASSPSLGGTQETQYF.

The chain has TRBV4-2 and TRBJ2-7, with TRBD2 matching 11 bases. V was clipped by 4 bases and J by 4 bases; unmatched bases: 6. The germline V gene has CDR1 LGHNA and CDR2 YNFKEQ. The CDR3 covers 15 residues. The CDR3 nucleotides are TGTGCCAGCAGCCTGACCGGGACTAGCGGTTACGAGCAGTACTTC. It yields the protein CASSLTGTSGYEQYF.

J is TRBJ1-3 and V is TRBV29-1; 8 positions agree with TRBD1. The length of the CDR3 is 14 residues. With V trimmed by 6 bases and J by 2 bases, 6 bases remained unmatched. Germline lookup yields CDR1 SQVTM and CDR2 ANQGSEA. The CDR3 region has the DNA TGCAGCGTGAGAGACAGGGGTCCTGGAAACACCATATATTTT. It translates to CSVRDRGPGNTIYF.

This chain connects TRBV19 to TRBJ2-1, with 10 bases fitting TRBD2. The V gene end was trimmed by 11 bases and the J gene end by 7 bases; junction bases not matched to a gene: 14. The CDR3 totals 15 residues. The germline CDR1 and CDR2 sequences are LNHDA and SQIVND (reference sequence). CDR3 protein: CASNPLAGDGNEQFF. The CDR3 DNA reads TGTGCCTCCAACCCCCTAGCGGGAGATGGGAATGAGCAGTTCTTC.

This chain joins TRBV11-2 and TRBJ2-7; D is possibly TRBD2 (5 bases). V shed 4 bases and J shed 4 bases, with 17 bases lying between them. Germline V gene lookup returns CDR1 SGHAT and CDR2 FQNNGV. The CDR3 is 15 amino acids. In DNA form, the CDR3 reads TGTGCCAGCAGCTCTTCATGGGGTGAGGGATACGAGCAGTACTTC. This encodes CASSSSWGEGYEQYF.

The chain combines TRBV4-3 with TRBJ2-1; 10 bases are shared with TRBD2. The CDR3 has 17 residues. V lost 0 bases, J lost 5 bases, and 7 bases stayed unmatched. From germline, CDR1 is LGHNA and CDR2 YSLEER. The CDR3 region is CASSQDLQREGNNEQFF. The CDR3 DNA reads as TGCGCCAGCAGCCAAGACCTCCAGCGGGAGGGTAACAATGAGCAGTTCTTC.

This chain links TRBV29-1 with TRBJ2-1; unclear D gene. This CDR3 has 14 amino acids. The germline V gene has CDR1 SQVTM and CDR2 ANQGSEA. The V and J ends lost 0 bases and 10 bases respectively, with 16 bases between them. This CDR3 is CSVEDATLAREQFF. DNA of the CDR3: TGCAGCGTTGAAGATGCGACACTGGCCAGGGAGCAGTTCTTC.

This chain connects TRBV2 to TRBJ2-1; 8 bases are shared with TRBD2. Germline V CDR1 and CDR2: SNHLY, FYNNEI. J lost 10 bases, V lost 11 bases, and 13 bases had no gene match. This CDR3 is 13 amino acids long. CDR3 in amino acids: CARKRERVGEQFF. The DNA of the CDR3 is TGTGCCCGCAAGCGGGAGAGAGTCGGGGAGCAGTTCTTC.

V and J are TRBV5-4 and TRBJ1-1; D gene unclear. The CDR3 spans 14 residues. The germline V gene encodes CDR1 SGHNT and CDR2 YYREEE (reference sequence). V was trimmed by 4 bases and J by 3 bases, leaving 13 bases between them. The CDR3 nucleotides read TGTGCCAGCAGCATCGGGTTTTTCGACACTGAAGCTTTCTTT. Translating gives CASSIGFFDTEAFF.

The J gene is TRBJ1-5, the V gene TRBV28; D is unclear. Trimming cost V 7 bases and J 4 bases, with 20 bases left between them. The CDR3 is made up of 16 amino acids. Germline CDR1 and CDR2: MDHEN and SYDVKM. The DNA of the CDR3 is TGTGCCAGCACCCTCGAGGGAAGGCTAAGGAATCAGCCCCAGCATTTT. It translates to CASTLEGRLRNQPQHF.

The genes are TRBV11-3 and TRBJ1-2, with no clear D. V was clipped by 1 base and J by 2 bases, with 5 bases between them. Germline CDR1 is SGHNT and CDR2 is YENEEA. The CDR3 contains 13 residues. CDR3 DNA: TGTGCCAGCAGCTTAGGACAAAACTATGGCTACACCTTC. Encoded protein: CASSLGQNYGYTF.

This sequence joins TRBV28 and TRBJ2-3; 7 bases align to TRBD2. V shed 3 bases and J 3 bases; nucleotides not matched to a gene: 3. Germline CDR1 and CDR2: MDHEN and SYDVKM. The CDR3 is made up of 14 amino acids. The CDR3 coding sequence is TGTGCCAGCAGTTTTGTCGGGGGGACAGATACGCAGTATTTT. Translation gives CASSFVGGTDTQYF.

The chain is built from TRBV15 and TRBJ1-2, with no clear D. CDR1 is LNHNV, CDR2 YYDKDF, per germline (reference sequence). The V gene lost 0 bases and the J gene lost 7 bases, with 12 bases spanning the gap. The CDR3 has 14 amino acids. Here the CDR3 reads CATSREGGGPGYTF. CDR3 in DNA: TGTGCCACCAGCAGAGAGGGCGGAGGGCCTGGCTACACCTTC. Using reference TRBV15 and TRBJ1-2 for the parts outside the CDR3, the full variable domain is DAMVIQNPRYQVTQFGKPVTLSCSQTLNHNVMYWYQQKSSQAPKLLFHYYDKDFNNEADTPDNFQSRRPNTSFCFLDIRSPGLGDTAMYLCATSREGGGPGYTFGSGTRLTVV.

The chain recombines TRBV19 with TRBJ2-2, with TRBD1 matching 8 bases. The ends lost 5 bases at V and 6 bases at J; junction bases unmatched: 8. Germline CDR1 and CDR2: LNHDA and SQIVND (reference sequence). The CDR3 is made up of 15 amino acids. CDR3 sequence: CASSLRQGSSGELFF. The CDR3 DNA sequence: TGTGCCAGTAGTTTAAGACAGGGGAGCTCCGGGGAGCTGTTTTTT.

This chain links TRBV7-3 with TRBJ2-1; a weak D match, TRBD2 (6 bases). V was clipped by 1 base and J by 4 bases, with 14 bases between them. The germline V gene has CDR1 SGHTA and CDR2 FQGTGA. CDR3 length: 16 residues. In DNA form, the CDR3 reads TGTGCCAGCAGCTTAAGGCACGGGAGTGGGTACAATGAGCAGTTCTTC. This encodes CASSLRHGSGYNEQFF. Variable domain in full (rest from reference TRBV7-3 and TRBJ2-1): GAGVSQTPSNKVTEKGKYVELRCDPISGHTALYWYRQSLGQGPEFLIYFQGTGAADDSGLPNDRFFAVRPEGSVSTLKIQRTERGDSAVYLCASSLRHGSGYNEQFFGPGTRLTVL.

CDR3 loop: CASSLLGFYEQFF. Written as DNA, the CDR3 is TGTGCCAGCAGCTTACTAGGTTTCTATGAGCAGTTCTTC. This chain connects TRBV11-2 to TRBJ2-1; no firm D call. V dropped 2 bases and J dropped 8 bases, with 10 bases sitting between them. Germline V CDR1 and CDR2: SGHAT, FQNNGV. There are 13 residues in the CDR3.

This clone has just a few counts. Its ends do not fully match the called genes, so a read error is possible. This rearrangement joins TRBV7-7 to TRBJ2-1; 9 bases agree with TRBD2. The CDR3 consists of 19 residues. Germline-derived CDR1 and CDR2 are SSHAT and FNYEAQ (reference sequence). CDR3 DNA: TGTGCTAGCAGCTTAGAAGTAGCGGGGGTCACGGGGTTTTACAATGAGCAGTTCTTC. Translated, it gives CASSLEVAGVTGFYNEQFF.

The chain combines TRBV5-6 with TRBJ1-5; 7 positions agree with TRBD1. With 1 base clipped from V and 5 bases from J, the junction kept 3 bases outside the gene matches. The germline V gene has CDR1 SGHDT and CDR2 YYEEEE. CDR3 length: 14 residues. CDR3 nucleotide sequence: TGTGCCAGCAGCTTGAACAGGGGATATCAGCCCCAGCATTTT. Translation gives CASSLNRGYQPQHF. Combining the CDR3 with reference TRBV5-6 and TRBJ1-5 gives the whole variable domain DAGVTQSPTHLIKTRGQQVTLRCSPKSGHDTVSWYQQALGQGPQFIFQYYEEEERQRGNFPDRFSGHQFPNYSSELNVNALLLGDSALYLCASSLNRGYQPQHFGDGTRLSIL.

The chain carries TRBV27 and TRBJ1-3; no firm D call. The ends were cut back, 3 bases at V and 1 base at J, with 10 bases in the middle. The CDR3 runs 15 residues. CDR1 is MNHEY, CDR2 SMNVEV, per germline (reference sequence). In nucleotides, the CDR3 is TGTGCCAGCAGTTTTAGCTCTGGGTCTGGAAACACCATATATTTT. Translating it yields CASSFSSGSGNTIYF.